These 10 T cell receptor beta chains share one sample of origin, sequenced in a study of siplizumab effects on memory and regulatory T cells. The data were produced by immunoSEQ multiplex PCR, yet TCRdb's version contains in-frame clones alone and is incomplete. The table records approximately 90,000 clones, around 94% of them present only once. Sequencing was done on a sample of non-Treg CD4+ T cells sorted from blood. The receptors here all came from a human donor in good health.

The rearrangement joins TRBV7-2 to TRBJ2-1; the D is unclear. This CDR3 is built from 13 residues. Germline V gene lookup returns CDR1 SGHTA and CDR2 FQGNSA. V lost 3 bases, J lost 4 bases, and 7 bases lay in between. CDR3 protein: CASSLGLYNEQFF. The CDR3 DNA reads as TGTGCCAGCAGCTTGGGTTTGTACAATGAGCAGTTCTTC.

V and J are TRBV29-1 and TRBJ2-2, with TRBD1 identical over 10 bases. The CDR3 is 13 amino acids. V gave up 7 bases and J gave up 6 bases; unmatched junction bases: 5. Looked up from germline, CDR1 is SQVTM and CDR2 is ANQGSEA. CDR3 region: CSAMTGGSGELFF. DNA of the CDR3: TGCAGCGCCATGACAGGGGGCTCCGGGGAGCTGTTTTTT.

CDR3 protein: CASSLQGPPYNEQFF. The DNA of the CDR3 is TGTGCCAGCAGCCTCCAGGGTCCCCCCTACAATGAGCAGTTCTTC. V usage is TRBV11-3 and J usage is TRBJ2-1, with a weak D call TRBD1 (5 bases). Deletions cut 5 bases from V and 2 bases from J, with 13 bases between. The CDR3 loop spans 15 amino acids. Germline CDR1 is SGHNT and CDR2 is YENEEA. The full variable domain, with the rest looked up from reference TRBV11-3 and TRBJ2-1, is EAGVVQSPRYKIIEKKQPVAFWCNPISGHNTLYWYLQNLGQGPELLIRYENEEAVDDSQLPKDRFSAERLKGVDSTLKIQPAELGDSAVYLCASSLQGPPYNEQFFGPGTRLTVL.

This clone has just one count. The rearrangement joins TRBV5-1 to TRBJ1-2; TRBD1 matches at 9 bases. Germline V gives CDR1 SGHRS, CDR2 YFSETQ. This CDR3 comprises 13 residues. V lost 4 bases, J lost 8 bases, and 6 bases stayed unmatched. The CDR3 loop is CASSTGQGDGYTF. In nucleotides, the CDR3 is TGCGCCAGCAGCACGGGACAGGGAGACGGCTACACCTTC.

The chain has TRBV18 and TRBJ2-5; D is perhaps TRBD2 (5 bases). Germline V lookup: CDR1 KGHSH, CDR2 LQKENI. V was pared by 8 bases and J by 4 bases, with 20 bases between. This CDR3 spans 15 amino acids. For the CDR3, the DNA is TGTGCCAGCGCAGCGGTGGGTGCAGTTGGAGAGACCCAGTACTTC. This encodes CASAAVGAVGETQYF.

V is TRBV30 and J is TRBJ2-7; 9 bases are a match to TRBD2. Per the germline V gene, CDR1 is GTSNPN and CDR2 is SVGIG (reference sequence). Trimming removed 3 bases from V and 7 bases from J; junction bases left unmatched: 7. The CDR3 spans 13 residues. DNA of the CDR3: TGTGCCTGGAGAACTAGCGGGCCGCGAGAGCAGTACTTC. Translating it yields CAWRTSGPREQYF. Drawing the rest from reference TRBV30 and TRBJ2-7, the complete variable domain is SQTIHQWPATLVQPVGSPLSLECTVEGTSNPNLYWYRQAAGRGLQLLFYSVGIGQISSEVPQNLSASRPQDRQFILSSKKLLLSDSGFYLCAWRTSGPREQYFGPGTRLTVT.

The chain carries TRBV20-1 and TRBJ2-7; D is undetermined. Germline CDR1 is DFQATT and CDR2 is SNEGSKA (reference sequence). Trimming cost V 2 bases and J 9 bases, with 11 bases left between them. This CDR3 is 11 amino acids long. For the CDR3, the DNA is TGCAGTGCTAGATTTACCACCGCGCAGTACTTC. Translating it yields CSARFTTAQYF.

The V and J genes are TRBV13 and TRBJ1-5; TRBD1 matches 7 bases. The V and J ends lost 4 bases and 1 base, in that order; junction bases with no gene match: 1. Germline values: CDR1 PRHDT, CDR2 FYEKMQ (reference sequence). The CDR3 length is 14 residues. The CDR3 region is CASSSGQSNQPQHF. The CDR3 DNA sequence: TGTGCCAGCAGCTCGGGACAGAGCAATCAGCCCCAGCATTTT.

The chain has TRBV7-9 and TRBJ2-3, with 9 bases that match TRBD2. Germline-derived CDR1 and CDR2 are SEHNR and FQNEAQ (reference sequence). Trimming removed 0 bases from V and 5 bases from J; junction bases left unmatched: 6. This CDR3 has 16 residues. The chain's CDR3 is CASSLALRGGGDTQYF. The CDR3 DNA reads TGTGCCAGCAGCTTAGCGCTGCGGGGGGGAGGAGATACGCAGTATTTT.

The chain couples TRBV18 to TRBJ1-1; D uncertain. V shed 3 bases and J shed 5 bases, with 13 bases lying between them. The CDR3 has 14 residues. Germline values: CDR1 KGHSH, CDR2 LQKENI. The CDR3 nucleotides are TGTGCCAGCTCACCCCAAGGCGGGGAAACTGAAGCTTTCTTT. Translation gives CASSPQGGETEAFF.